This note documents a single T cell receptor beta chain sequence. Some clones are missing from TCRdb's copy, which holds only in-frame ones; the method was immunoSEQ multiplex PCR. Of approximately 95,000 clones in the sample, 90% to 95% were seen once. This CDR3 is built from 14 residues. Trimming removed 5 bases from V and 3 bases from J; junction bases left unmatched: 3. Germline values: CDR1 SGHRS, CDR2 YFSETQ. The entry originates in a study of technical replicates of blood from a handful of donors. Input material: T cells isolated from PBMCs. This receptor was obtained from a human donor in good health. This chain connects TRBV5-1 to TRBJ2-2, with 8 nucleotides matching TRBD2. CDR3 in amino acids: CASRREADTGELFF. CDR3 nucleotides: TGCGCCAGCAGGCGGGAGGCGGACACCGGGGAGCTGTTTTTT.